A selection of T cell receptor beta chains follows, all from one sample in a study of cytomegalovirus exposure and HLA in healthy donors. Only in-frame clones appear in the TCRdb table, and some are missing; sequencing was by immunoSEQ multiplex PCR. The table lists under 200,000 clones, approximately 80% of them singletons. Source material: PBMCs. The receptors stem from a male donor in good health and CMV-seropositive. Both conserved end residues are part of each CDR3. Where a row states a size, it is once, few, many or the class of an expanded clone; other rows omit it.

V gene,clone size,J gene,CDR3 protein
TRBV6-4,once,TRBJ2-7,CASPCRILTGWAGMQYF
TRBV5-1,NA,TRBJ2-7,CASSLGQDSYEQYF
TRBV20-1,NA,TRBJ1-2,CSAITGDGYTF
TRBV18,NA,TRBJ1-1,CASSPGQGATEAFF
TRBV11-2,NA,TRBJ2-5,CASSLTGQQETQYF
TRBV5-4,NA,TRBJ1-2,CASSLKGPGGEGYTF
TRBV4-3,NA,TRBJ1-5,CASSPTGKNQPQHF
TRBV6-1,NA,TRBJ1-1,CASRWEQGENTEAFF
TRBV10-3,NA,TRBJ2-1,CAISVSGSGPYNEQFF
TRBV7-8,NA,TRBJ1-1,CASSIRQGGTEAFF
TRBV7-9,NA,TRBJ1-1,CASSSDRVNTEAFF
TRBV27,NA,TRBJ2-7,CASSPGLGGYEQYF
TRBV25-1,NA,TRBJ2-5,CASSDYETQYF
TRBV5-1,NA,TRBJ1-4,CASSLASNEKLFF
TRBV19,NA,TRBJ2-3,CASSIIRASGRSDTQYF
TRBV28,NA,TRBJ1-4,CASKENLLGEDEKLFF
TRBV27,NA,TRBJ2-3,CASSLRGGGQGADTQYF
TRBV28,NA,TRBJ1-5,CASGLRDIGMRNQPQHF
TRBV28,NA,TRBJ1-6,CASSFLLLGNSPLHF
TRBV7-9,NA,TRBJ2-1,CASSEGLFGAFF
TRBV7-9,once,TRBJ2-3,CASSSDRLLRSSTDTQYF
TRBV10-3,NA,TRBJ2-5,CAIRTDRAETQYF
TRBV7-9,NA,TRBJ1-2,CASSLASQNAYGYTF
TRBV11-2,NA,TRBJ2-1,CASSLGDFSTNEQFF
TRBV2,NA,TRBJ2-1,CASSGGVYNEQFF
TRBV19,NA,TRBJ2-3,CASSTPRTSTDTQYF
TRBV6-1,once,TRBJ1-1,CASSRPRGSYTEAFF
TRBV7-9,NA,TRBJ2-2,CSSSLGSGQSTLAKRELFF
TRBV12-5,NA,TRBJ1-1,CASGSPPGQGARGEAFF
TRBV5-4,few,TRBJ2-3,CASSLETADTQYF
TRBV12-5,NA,TRBJ1-4,CASGDAGKLFF